This T cell receptor (beta chain) appears in the sequencing data of a study of T cell repertoires in cytomegalovirus infection. For the study at large: Newly reported HLA-C-restricted and thoroughly characterized HLA-B-restricted CMV epitopes were employed. Matching HLA type, along with CMV infection, was indicated by public TCR beta signatures.

TCRdb processed the reads anew with MiXCR; each CDR3 protein has one entry. This sample carries 900,000 to 950,000 distinct CDR3 sequences, under 40% of them seen once, and the ten largest clones take roughly 13%. The length of the CDR3 is 13 residues. V was trimmed by 0 bases and J by 5 bases, leaving 7 bases between them. From germline, CDR1 is MNHNY and CDR2 SVGAGI (reference sequence). General study results and limits: Cumulative public TCR beta family frequency identified carriers of CMV plus the relevant HLA. There were HLA-C-restricted CMV-specific TCR beta clonotypes dominating the ex vivo response.

On this clonotype itself: The target antigen is unknown.

The chain has TRBV6-6 and TRBJ1-1, with D hard to call. This TCR was sampled from a human donor in good health (CMV status not recorded). Some clones in this sample may be carry-over from other donors' samples. This sample comprised cultured CD8+ T cells from PBMCs, obtained from culture after CMV antigen stimulation. Written as DNA, the CDR3 is TGTGCCAGCAGTTACTCATGGGAAACTGAAGCTTTCTTT. It translates to CASSYSWETEAFF.